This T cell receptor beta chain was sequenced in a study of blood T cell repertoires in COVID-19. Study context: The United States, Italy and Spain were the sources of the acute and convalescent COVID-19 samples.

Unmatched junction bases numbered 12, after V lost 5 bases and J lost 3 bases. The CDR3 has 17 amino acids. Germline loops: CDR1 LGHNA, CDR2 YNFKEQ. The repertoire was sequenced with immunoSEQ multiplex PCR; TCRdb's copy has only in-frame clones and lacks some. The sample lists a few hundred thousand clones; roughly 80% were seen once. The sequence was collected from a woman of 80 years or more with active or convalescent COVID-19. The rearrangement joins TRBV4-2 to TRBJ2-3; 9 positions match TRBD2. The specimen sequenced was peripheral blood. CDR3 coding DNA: TGTGCCAGCAGCGATTATTATAGCGGGAGACCGACAGATACGCAGTATTTT. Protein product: CASSDYYSGRPTDTQYF.